This T cell receptor (beta chain) was identified in a study of shared clonotypes between healthy human individuals. CD8 cells regarded as naive lacked CD45RO, were positively chosen for CCR7, and omitted terminally differentiated effector memory CD45RA+ cells. CDR1 is SGHRS, CDR2 YFSETQ, per germline. CDR3 size: 12 residues. Trimming left V 4 bases short and J 4 bases short, with 9 bases between. In replicate PCRs of sorted subsets, roughly 200 ng DNA, roughly 31,000 T cell genomes, was used. Authors' data handling: As immunoSEQ supplied junction-only sequences (without quality scores), filtering differed. The repertoire was sequenced with immunoSEQ multiplex PCR; TCRdb's copy has only in-frame clones and lacks some. The DNA gave D and trimming, while V, J and clone size come from that table. This table holds hundreds of thousands of clones, 96% found once.

The J gene is TRBJ2-7, the V gene TRBV5-1; D uncertain. The receptor was derived from a woman aged 25 to 39 in good health. The source material was naive CD8+ T cells sorted from blood. The CDR3 DNA sequence: TGCGCCAGCAGCGGCGTATCGTACGAGCAGTACTTC. Amino acid sequence: CASSGVSYEQYF.